This T cell receptor beta chain emerged from a study of cytomegalovirus exposure and HLA in healthy donors. A multiplex PCR was run with 60 Vbeta primers and 13 Jbeta primers. TCRdb's copy holds only in-frame clones and misses some; the assay was immunoSEQ multiplex PCR. The data contain about 160,000 clones, 75% to 80% of them seen just once; the ten biggest clones take up around 0.97%. Study-level points and caveats: Links to common viral pathogens appeared, in a later analysis, for several of the most significant clusters. One variant, a missense change in DCLRE1C, was linked in a later analysis to TCR beta V- and J-gene trimming. The classifier reportedly diagnosed cytomegalovirus status with high specificity and sensitivity.

In regard to this clone: Antigen: not known.

The source material was PBMCs. This receptor was taken from a woman in her fifties or sixties in good health and CMV-seropositive.

The CDR3 DNA follows: TGTGCCAGCAGCCCATCAAAAGCGGGCGGCGGGGGGAGGACAGATACGCAGTATTTT. This translates into CASSPSKAGGGGRTDTQYF. The chain links TRBV7-2 to TRBJ2-3, with 8 bases matching TRBD2. Germline-derived CDR1 and CDR2 are SGHTA and FQGNSA. Trimming took 5 bases from V and 3 from J; bases not matched to a gene: 19. The CDR3 sequence is 19 residues long.